A single sample is the source of the 4 T cell receptor beta chains below, sequenced in a study of T cell repertoires in ileal Crohn's disease. Profiling relied on immunoSEQ multiplex PCR, and the TCRdb table lists in-frame clones only, not all of them. In the table there are 5,000 to 6,000 clones, about four fifths of which are singletons. Sequenced material: ileal tissue. The receptor set was obtained from an adult with Crohn's disease.

This chain connects TRBV7-8 to TRBJ1-1; TRBD1 is a possible D gene (5 bases). V lost 5 bases, J lost 0 bases, and 13 bases lay in between. CDR3 size: 15 residues. Per germline, CDR1 SGHVS and CDR2 FQNEAQ. CDR3 amino acids: CASSVPGGLNTEAFF. The CDR3 nucleotides read TGTGCCAGCAGCGTTCCGGGGGGATTGAACACTGAAGCTTTCTTT.

This clone was counted between two and nine times. The chain joins TRBV6-5 to TRBJ2-5, with TRBD2 matching 7 bases. Matching the DNA end better, TRBJ2-7 makes the J call doubtful. Germline CDR1 MNHEY, CDR2 SVGAGI. The CDR3 runs 16 residues. The DNA of the CDR3 is TGTGCCAGCAGTTACTCCAGGGAGGGGCGCTCCTACGAGCAGTACTTC. Amino acid sequence: CASSYSREGRSYEQYF.

This clone came up a few times. The chain joins TRBV6-1 to TRBJ2-7; 7 nucleotides match TRBD2. J was trimmed by 9 bases and V by 8 bases; bases with no gene match: 10. Germline loops: CDR1 MNHNS, CDR2 SASEGT. This CDR3 comprises 12 residues. The chain's CDR3 is CASGTDWGGQYF. The CDR3 region has the DNA TGTGCCAGCGGCACCGATTGGGGGGGGCAGTACTTC.

This chain links TRBV5-1 with TRBJ2-1; D perhaps matches TRBD1 (6 bases). The CDR3 spans 15 residues. Germline V lookup: CDR1 SGHRS, CDR2 YFSETQ. V was clipped by 0 bases and J by 4 bases, with 11 bases between them. The CDR3, as DNA: TGCGCCAGCAGCTTGGGGGACATCAGTTACAATGAGCAGTTCTTC. Amino acids: CASSLGDISYNEQFF.